A single sample is the source of the 13 T cell receptor beta chains below, sequenced in a study of blood T cells in healthy people across ages. A sample-barcoded 5' primer and a J-beta primer mix were used in a second PCR of roughly 7 to 11 cycles. Each CDR3 protein is one row after TCRdb ran MiXCR on the 5' RACE reads. This table has 1.5 million to 2 million distinct CDR3 sequences, approximately 32% appearing once. Sequences were obtained from blood. These receptors were taken from a woman in her 30s in good health.

The rearrangement uses TRBV6-2 or TRBV6-3 and TRBJ2-7; no clear D. Trimming left V 7 bases short and J 5 bases short, with 6 bases between. CDR1 is MNHEY, CDR2 SVGEGT, per germline. This CDR3 comprises 10 residues. CDR3 protein: CASIAHEQYF. The CDR3 DNA reads as TGTGCCAGCATAGCCCACGAGCAGTACTTC.

This clonotype was counted between two and nine times. At one boundary the junction diverges from the germline segment, which might be a read error. The V and J genes are TRBV20-1 and TRBJ2-5, with 7 bases fitting TRBD1. The germline CDR1 and CDR2 sequences are DFQATT and SNEGSKA (reference sequence). This CDR3 region has 15 residues. CDR3 bases: TGCAGTGCTGGCGGCAGGGGGACGGTCCAACAGACCCAGTACTTC. Its protein product is CSAGGRGTVQQTQYF.

The rearrangement uses TRBV9 and TRBJ2-7; D possibly corresponds to TRBD1 (6 bases). The germline gives CDR1 SGDLS, CDR2 YYNGEE. Deletions cut 1 base from V and 2 bases from J, with 10 bases between. CDR3 length equals 14 residues. CDR3 amino acids: CASSVLDRTYEQYF. In nucleotides, the CDR3 is TGTGCCAGCAGCGTATTGGACAGAACCTACGAGCAGTACTTC.

The J gene is TRBJ2-5, the V gene TRBV7-9; 11 bases map to TRBD2. The CDR3 has 15 residues. The germline CDR1 and CDR2 sequences are SEHNR and FQNEAQ (reference sequence). V was clipped by 7 bases and J by 2 bases; unmatched bases: 6. As DNA, the CDR3 is TGTGCCAGCACCACGACTAGCGGGGTTCAAGAGACCCAGTACTTC. This encodes CASTTTSGVQETQYF. Complete variable domain (other parts from reference TRBV7-9 and TRBJ2-5): DTGVSQNPRHKITKRGQNVTFRCDPISEHNRLYWYRQTLGQGPEFLTYFQNEAQLEKSRLLSDRFSAERPKGSFSTLEIQRTEQGDSAMYLCASTTTSGVQETQYFGPGTRLLVL.

The chain has TRBV20-1 and TRBJ2-1; no reliable D call. The CDR3 extends over 16 amino acids. Germline lookup yields CDR1 DFQATT and CDR2 SNEGSKA (reference sequence). Trimming pared 0 bases from V and 8 bases from J, leaving 20 bases between. The DNA for the CDR3 is TGCAGTGCTAGAGATGGTCCCTTTACCTCTATGGATGAGCAGTTCTTC. It yields the protein CSARDGPFTSMDEQFF.

This clonotype has more than one count but fewer than ten. The rearrangement joins TRBV20-1 to TRBJ2-3; 8 nucleotides agree with TRBD2. There are 14 residues in the CDR3. The germline V gene has CDR1 DFQATT and CDR2 SNEGSKA (reference sequence). Trimming took 6 bases from V and 2 from J; bases not matched to a gene: 7. The CDR3 protein is CSARGSGDTDTQYF. The CDR3 DNA reads as TGCAGTGCCCGCGGTAGCGGGGACACAGATACGCAGTATTTT.

The rearrangement links TRBV2 to TRBJ2-7; TRBD2 agrees at 12 bases. The better agreement between TRBJ2-5 and the DNA end casts doubt on the J call. This CDR3 region has 16 residues. The germline V gene has CDR1 SNHLY and CDR2 FYNNEI. The CDR3 spells CASSAGTSGLRETQYF. CDR3 nucleotide sequence: TGTGCCAGCAGTGCCGGGACTAGCGGGCTCCGCGAGACCCAGTACTTC.

This clonotype was counted only a few times. The V and J genes are TRBV7-9 and TRBJ2-2, with 7 bases identical to TRBD1. CDR3 length equals 14 residues. Germline values: CDR1 SEHNR, CDR2 FQNEAQ (reference sequence). V trimming: 5 bases; J trimming: 7 bases; junction bases outside the gene matches: 7. The CDR3 here is CASSRGTVSGELFF. The CDR3 nucleotides are TGTGCCAGCAGCAGGGGGACAGTCAGCGGGGAGCTGTTTTTT. Together with reference TRBV7-9 and TRBJ2-2, the CDR3 gives the full variable domain: DTGVSQNPRHKITKRGQNVTFRCDPISEHNRLYWYRQTLGQGPEFLTYFQNEAQLEKSRLLSDRFSAERPKGSFSTLEIQRTEQGDSAMYLCASSRGTVSGELFFGEGSRLTVL.

The chain joins TRBV5-1 to TRBJ2-7, with TRBD2 as a possible D gene (6 bases). This CDR3 comprises 16 residues. Trimming removed 1 base from V and 4 bases from J, with 18 bases in between. Germline assignment: CDR1 SGHRS and CDR2 YFSETQ. This CDR3 is CASSLSPGRGRYEQYF. Here the CDR3 DNA reads TGCGCCAGCAGCTTGTCCCCGGGACGGGGGAGGTACGAGCAGTACTTC.

The gene calls are TRBV11-2 and TRBJ2-7; 7 bases match TRBD2. V was pared by 2 bases and J by 9 bases, with 7 bases of the junction left unmatched. CDR1 is SGHAT, CDR2 FQNNGV, per germline. This CDR3 contains 13 residues. DNA of the CDR3: TGTGCCAGCAGCTTATTAGGGCCTAGCGGGCAGTACTTC. The encoded protein is CASSLLGPSGQYF. Variable domain in full (rest from reference TRBV11-2 and TRBJ2-7): EAGVAQSPRYKIIEKRQSVAFWCNPISGHATLYWYQQILGQGPKLLIQFQNNGVVDDSQLPKDRFSAERLKGVDSTLKIQPAKLEDSAVYLCASSLLGPSGQYFGPGTRLTVT.

V is TRBV10-1 and J is TRBJ2-1; 9 bases line up with TRBD2. V was pared by 5 bases and J by 11 bases, with 10 bases of the junction left unmatched. Germline-derived CDR1 and CDR2 are WNHNN and SYGVQD (reference sequence). This CDR3 has 14 amino acids. Here the CDR3 DNA reads TGCGCCAGCAGTTCAGCGGGGGGCCTAGATAAGCAGTTCTTC. This codes for CASSSAGGLDKQFF.

A note on this clonotype: The likely explanation is a read error, given a far larger clone one base away. J is TRBJ2-5 and V is TRBV11-2; unclear D gene. The V gene lost 6 bases and the J gene lost 2 bases, with 4 bases spanning the gap. Germline CDR1 SGHAT, CDR2 FQNNGV. The CDR3 consists of 11 residues. CDR3 residues: CASRPQETQYF. DNA of the CDR3: TGTGCCAGCAGGCCACAAGAGACCCAGTACTTC.

The rearrangement joins TRBV7-9 to TRBJ1-4; D is perhaps TRBD1 (5 bases). The CDR3 extends over 16 amino acids. The germline V and J ends were trimmed by 6 bases and 0 bases, with 14 bases remaining between them. Per the germline V gene, CDR1 is SEHNR and CDR2 is FQNEAQ (reference sequence). CDR3 sequence: CASSSGSLATNEKLFF. As DNA, the CDR3 is TGTGCCAGCAGTTCAGGGAGCCTGGCAACTAATGAAAAACTGTTTTTT. Based on the CDR3 plus reference TRBV7-9 and TRBJ1-4, the full variable domain is DTGVSQNPRHKITKRGQNVTFRCDPISEHNRLYWYRQTLGQGPEFLTYFQNEAQLEKSRLLSDRFSAERPKGSFSTLEIQRTEQGDSAMYLCASSSGSLATNEKLFFGSGTQLSVL.